These 5 T cell receptor beta chains were sequenced from one sample in a study of OX40 agonist ivuxolimab in advanced cancers. Some clones are missing from TCRdb's copy, which holds only in-frame ones; the method was immunoSEQ multiplex PCR. The repertoire holds 55,000 to 75,000 clones, over 80% seen once, with approximately 5.6% in the top ten. Here the sequenced sample was CD4+ or CD8+ T cells sorted from blood, taken in a trial of the OX40 agonist ivuxolimab. The source is an adult with an advanced solid tumor such as melanoma, head and neck, liver or kidney cancer.

The J gene is TRBJ2-2, the V gene TRBV7-3; 10 nucleotides line up with TRBD2. Germline V lookup: CDR1 SGHTA, CDR2 FQGTGA. Trimming removed 5 bases from V and 8 bases from J; junction bases left unmatched: 20. The CDR3 runs to 19 residues. The CDR3 bases are TGTGCCAGCAGCCTCCGAGGGGGACTAGCGACTCCTTTTTCGGGGGAGCTGTTTTTT. Translating it yields CASSLRGGLATPFSGELFF.

The CDR3 region has the DNA TGCGCCAGCAGGGCGGCAGGGGGCTCGGAGACCCAGTACTTC. Its protein is CASRAAGGSETQYF. The chain is built from TRBV5-1 and TRBJ2-5; 8 bases map to TRBD1. V lost 5 bases to trimming and J lost 5 bases; unmatched junction nucleotides: 8. Germline values: CDR1 SGHRS, CDR2 YFSETQ. The CDR3 runs 14 residues.

The CDR3 nucleotides read TGTGCCAGCAGCTCATGGACAGGGGGGAGCGAAGCCAAAAACATTCAGTACTTC. Amino acids: CASSSWTGGSEAKNIQYF. J is TRBJ2-4 and V is TRBV7-9, with 10 bases that match TRBD1. Germline loops: CDR1 SEHNR, CDR2 FQNEAQ (reference sequence). The CDR3 length is 18 residues. V was clipped by 4 bases and J by 0 bases; unmatched bases: 9.

The rearrangement uses TRBV27 and TRBJ1-2; D is unresolved. The CDR3 totals 10 residues. CDR1 and CDR2 (germline): MNHEY, SMNVEV (reference sequence). V was clipped by 10 bases and J by 4 bases, with 7 bases between them. The CDR3 DNA is TGTGCCACCAAGGGCTATGGCTACACCTTC. This sequence encodes CATKGYGYTF.

The chain couples TRBV25-1 to TRBJ2-1; D is ambiguous. The CDR3 has 14 amino acids. CDR1 is MGHDK, CDR2 SYGVNS, per germline. The V end lost 3 bases, the J end lost 7 bases, and 13 bases lay between the germline ends. The CDR3 DNA reads TGTGCCAGCAGTGATGTGAGGTCTGGAAATGAGCAGTTCTTC. This codes for CASSDVRSGNEQFF.